This T cell receptor beta chain came from a study of T cells in Graves' hyperthyroidism and ophthalmopathy. This clonotype came up many times. The germline V and J ends were trimmed by 3 bases and 9 bases, with 12 bases remaining between them. CDR1 and CDR2 (germline): GTSNPN, SVGIG (reference sequence). This CDR3 spans 12 amino acids. Researchers took RNA transcripts and amplified the TCR beta CDR3 regions from them. HTBI primers were used for first-round RT-PCR of the TCR CDR3. TCRdb recomputed calls from the multiplex PCR reads with MiXCR, one row per CDR3 protein. The repertoire has around 600,000 distinct CDR3 sequences, approximately 15% of them found once; the top ten carry around 7%.

This TCR derives from a woman aged 18 to 35 with Graves' ophthalmopathy. The rearrangement joins TRBV30 to TRBJ2-1; no definite D call. The sample comprised blood. The CDR3 DNA sequence: TGTGCCTGGAGCGGCGTAAGCCCTGAGCAGTTCTTC. It codes for CAWSGVSPEQFF.